The 29 T cell receptor beta chains below all came from one sample that was sequenced in a study of T-cell reconstitution after alpha-beta-depleted transplantation in children (dated by TCRdb to between 2015 and 2016). The sample's treatment or condition label, in plain terms: allogeneic hematopoietic cell transplantation with graft depleted of TCRalphabeta T cells and CD19 B cells. The method behind the library was PCR. The reads were generated on an Illumina HiSeq 2500. Molecular barcoding was employed in the preparation of TCR libraries, with unique molecular identifiers being used to normalize TCRbeta repertoire quantification. TCRdb reworked the public reads: Q25 trimming with fastp, MiXCR clone assembly, productive beta chains retained. Entries are consolidated by CDR3 protein sequence, retaining the most common genes and DNA. Across this sample there are about 210,000 distinct CDR3 sequences, with roughly 15% seen only once. The biggest ten clones account for 35% to 50% of the sample.

This specimen consisted of PBMCs, mostly from graft donor cells, obtained 360 days after TCRalphabeta/CD19-depleted stem cell transplant. The receptors come from a male patient aged 2-9 years who had a stem cell transplant for acute lymphoblastic leukemia, so the T cells may come from the graft donor.

A few counts support this clonotype. This sequence joins TRBV10-1 and TRBJ2-3; TRBD2 aligns across 9 bases. Germline trimming cut 3 bases from V and 0 bases from J; bases unmatched to any gene: 4. Germline V gene sequence: CDR1 WNHNN, CDR2 SYGVQD (reference sequence). There are 16 residues in the CDR3. The CDR3 spells CASSDQRGVSTDTQYF. Here the CDR3 DNA reads TGCGCCAGCAGTGATCAGCGGGGGGTTAGCACAGATACGCAGTATTTT.

CDR3 in amino acids: CASSYFQGSRTQYF. CDR3 DNA: TGTGCCAGCAGTTACTTCCAGGGGAGTCGGACCCAGTACTTC. J is TRBJ2-5 and V is TRBV6-2 or TRBV6-3; D perhaps matches TRBD1 (6 bases). V was clipped by 1 base and J by 7 bases, with 13 bases between them. Germline V gene lookup returns CDR1 MNHEY and CDR2 SVGEGT. This CDR3 is 14 amino acids long.

The sample holds a few counts of this clonotype. This chain links TRBV20-1 with TRBJ1-3; tentative D call: TRBD1 (5 bases). Germline CDR1 DFQATT, CDR2 SNEGSKA (reference sequence). V shed 4 bases and J shed 6 bases, with 16 bases lying between them. The CDR3 spans 14 residues. CDR3 region: CSAIGASGVNTIYF. The CDR3 coding sequence is TGCAGTGCTATTGGCGCCTCGGGGGTAAACACCATATATTTT.

The chain carries TRBV29-1 and TRBJ2-7; D may match TRBD1 or TRBD2 (5 bases each). Germline CDR1 and CDR2: SQVTM and ANQGSEA. The CDR3 consists of 13 residues. The V gene lost 5 bases and the J gene lost 1 base, with 12 bases spanning the gap. CDR3 in DNA: TGCAGCGTTATGGGACCTGTGTCCTACGAGCAGTACTTC. This translates into CSVMGPVSYEQYF.

This clonotype was seen more than once but under ten times. V is TRBV5-1 and J is TRBJ2-3; 9 bases match TRBD2. The CDR3 has 16 amino acids. Germline V lookup: CDR1 SGHRS, CDR2 YFSETQ. Trimming removed 0 bases from V and 2 bases from J; junction bases left unmatched: 4. The CDR3 DNA sequence: TGCGCCAGCAGCTTGGTTAGCGGGGGCCCCACAGATACGCAGTATTTT. Translation: CASSLVSGGPTDTQYF.

Many counts were recorded for this clonotype. This sequence joins TRBV4-2 and TRBJ2-7; D possibly matches TRBD1 or TRBD2 (5 bases each). CDR3 size: 12 residues. V dropped 1 base and J dropped 6 bases, with 7 bases sitting between them. Looked up from germline, CDR1 is LGHNA and CDR2 is YNFKEQ. In nucleotides, the CDR3 is TGTGCCAGCAGCCAAGTTGGGGGCGAGCAGTACTTC. As protein: CASSQVGGEQYF.

This clonotype showed up just a few times. V usage is TRBV20-1 and J usage is TRBJ2-2; 9 bases agree with TRBD1. The CDR3 is 13 amino acids. V lost 7 bases and J lost 6; bases outside the gene matches: 6. The V gene's germline CDR1 is DFQATT and CDR2 SNEGSKA (reference sequence). CDR3 residues: CSVTWTGAGELFF. In DNA, the CDR3 is TGCAGTGTTACCTGGACAGGGGCCGGGGAGCTGTTTTTT.

This clonotype was found a few times. The V gene is TRBV7-9, the J gene TRBJ2-1; TRBD1 might be the D (5 bases). This CDR3 spans 17 amino acids. V lost 5 bases, J lost 6 bases, and 23 bases lay in between. Germline V gene sequence: CDR1 SEHNR, CDR2 FQNEAQ (reference sequence). The DNA for the CDR3 is TGTGCCAGCAGCCCCAAAAAGACAGTCGGGTATCGCAATGAGCAGTTCTTC. Translation gives CASSPKKTVGYRNEQFF. The full variable domain, completed using reference TRBV7-9 and TRBJ2-1, is DTGVSQNPRHKITKRGQNVTFRCDPISEHNRLYWYRQTLGQGPEFLTYFQNEAQLEKSRLLSDRFSAERPKGSFSTLEIQRTEQGDSAMYLCASSPKKTVGYRNEQFFGPGTRLTVL.

This clonotype was observed at least ten times. This chain joins TRBV5-1 and TRBJ2-1; either TRBD1 or TRBD2 may fit D (5 bases each). In germline, CDR1 is SGHRS, CDR2 YFSETQ. The V end was cut by 7 bases, the J end by 10 bases, with 12 bases between. There are 11 residues in the CDR3. This CDR3 reads CASAQGGEQFF. CDR3 nucleotide sequence: TGCGCCAGCGCCCAGGGCGGGGAGCAGTTCTTC.

V usage is TRBV4-2 and J usage is TRBJ2-1; 7 bases fit TRBD2. The junction had 14 bases not matched to a gene; V was cut back by 4 bases and J by 8 bases. Germline CDR1 is LGHNA and CDR2 is YNFKEQ. This CDR3 comprises 16 residues. CDR3 amino acids: CASSLGLGLDGYEQFF. The DNA for the CDR3 is TGTGCCAGCAGCCTCGGACTAGGATTAGACGGTTATGAGCAGTTCTTC.

This chain connects TRBV12-3 or TRBV12-4 to TRBJ2-2; D unclear. The CDR3 contains 15 residues. V shed 4 bases and J shed 0 bases, with 9 bases lying between them. CDR3 DNA: TGTGCCAGCAGTTCTTCTGCCACGAACACCGGGGAGCTGTTTTTT. Its protein is CASSSSATNTGELFF.

The chain is built from TRBV6-2 or TRBV6-3 and TRBJ2-2; D unclear. V gave up 1 base and J gave up 0 bases, with 9 bases separating them. Germline CDR1 reads MNHEY; CDR2 reads SVGEGT. The CDR3 runs to 16 residues. CDR3 DNA sequence: TGTGCCAGCAGTTACTGGACCGCCCCGAACACCGGGGAGCTGTTTTTT. It encodes CASSYWTAPNTGELFF.

Note on this clonotype: This sequence may be a read error, since a much larger clone differs from it by one base. The chain carries TRBV6-5 and TRBJ2-7, with D possibly matching TRBD1 (5 bases). V was cut by 4 bases and J by 2 bases, with 15 bases left in between. The length of the CDR3 is 15 residues. CDR1 is MNHEY, CDR2 SVGAGI, per germline. CDR3: CASSCSQETAYEQYF. In DNA form, the CDR3 reads TGTGCCAGCAGTTGCTCCCAGGAGACAGCCTACGAGCAGTACTTC.

The rearrangement uses TRBV5-1 and TRBJ2-7; a possible D gene is TRBD1 (5 bases). Between the trimmed V and J ends, which lost 3 bases and 5 bases, there was a span of 9 bases. Germline CDR1 reads SGHRS; CDR2 reads YFSETQ. CDR3 size: 12 residues. Here the CDR3 DNA reads TGCGCCAGCAGCTCCCAGGGTGACGAGCAGTACTTC. Amino acid sequence: CASSSQGDEQYF.

The chain combines TRBV7-2 with TRBJ2-2; D is undetermined. V lost 2 bases and J 2 bases, leaving 9 bases between the germline ends. Germline V gene data show CDR1 as SGHTA and CDR2 as FQGNSA. The CDR3 sequence is 15 residues long. The CDR3 region is CASSLLTFNTGELFF. The CDR3 nucleotides are TGTGCCAGCAGCTTACTCACCTTTAACACCGGGGAGCTGTTTTTT.

This clonotype appeared a few times. The gene calls are TRBV12-3 or TRBV12-4 and TRBJ1-1; D unresolved. V was shortened by 3 bases and J by 11 bases, with 13 bases between the two germline ends. The CDR3 has 12 residues. The CDR3 sequence: CASSFGERRAFF. DNA for the CDR3: TGTGCCAGCAGTTTTGGTGAAAGGCGGGCTTTCTTT.

The rearrangement uses TRBV5-6 and TRBJ2-5; TRBD2 agrees at 9 bases. The J segment lost 4 bases and the V segment lost 2 bases, leaving 9 bases of the junction unmatched. The CDR3 has 16 amino acids. Germline CDR1 reads SGHDT; CDR2 reads YYEEEE. CDR3 nucleotide sequence: TGTGCCAGCAGCTTCTTCCCGCTAGCGGGGTCAGAGACCCAGTACTTC. Protein product: CASSFFPLAGSETQYF.

This clonotype was counted at least ten times. The gene calls are TRBV25-1 and TRBJ2-1; 11 bases align to TRBD2. Germline CDR1 reads MGHDK; CDR2 reads SYGVNS. This CDR3 contains 16 residues. V lost 0 bases to trimming and J lost 8 bases; unmatched junction nucleotides: 6. The CDR3 DNA is TGTGCCAGCAGTGAATACAGGCTAGCGGGGGGCGATGAGCAGTTCTTC. Translation: CASSEYRLAGGDEQFF.

There are a few counts of this clonotype. V gene TRBV10-3 combines with J gene TRBJ2-7; D perhaps matches TRBD1 (6 bases). Germline loops: CDR1 ENHRY, CDR2 SYGVKD. V was trimmed by 4 bases and J by 4 bases, leaving 17 bases between them. CDR3 size: 15 residues. The CDR3 nucleotides read TGTGCCATCAGTGGCGGGTCGACAGGCCGGTACGAGCAGTACTTC. Encoded protein: CAISGGSTGRYEQYF.

This clonotype occurred many times. The chain links TRBV30 to TRBJ2-7; D is possibly TRBD1 (6 bases). Germline V gene lookup returns CDR1 GTSNPN and CDR2 SVGIG (reference sequence). The ends were cut back, 1 base at V and 3 bases at J, with 13 bases in the middle. The length of the CDR3 is 14 residues. CDR3 in DNA: TGTGCCTGGAGTGGTACGGACAGATACTACGAGCAGTACTTC. Its translation: CAWSGTDRYYEQYF.

This chain connects TRBV6-1 to TRBJ1-5; D uncertain. In germline, CDR1 is MNHNS, CDR2 SASEGT. V dropped 7 bases and J dropped 6 bases, with 16 bases sitting between them. This CDR3 region has 14 residues. The CDR3 spells CASTPPAVSQPQHF. CDR3 DNA sequence: TGTGCCAGCACCCCCCCAGCAGTCTCTCAGCCCCAGCATTTT.

This chain uses TRBV12-3 or TRBV12-4 with TRBJ2-1; D tentatively fits TRBD1 or TRBD2 (5 bases each). The CDR3 is 14 residues long. V gave up 5 bases and J gave up 7 bases, with 15 bases separating them. As DNA, the CDR3 is TGTGCCAGCAGTCTCGACGGGACGCCGAATGAGCAGTTCTTC. This codes for CASSLDGTPNEQFF.

This rearrangement joins TRBV4-2 to TRBJ1-4; 7 nucleotides line up with TRBD1. The ends lost 4 bases at V and 5 bases at J; junction bases unmatched: 10. This CDR3 is 16 amino acids long. Germline lookup yields CDR1 LGHNA and CDR2 YNFKEQ. CDR3 sequence (DNA): TGTGCCAGCAGCCCGCCCCCGGGACAGTGGAATGAAAAACTGTTTTTT. Its protein product is CASSPPPGQWNEKLFF.

The genes are TRBV5-1 and TRBJ2-3; the match to TRBD2 covers 9 bases. This CDR3 has 16 residues. V gave up 3 bases and J gave up 6 bases; unmatched junction bases: 11. Looked up from germline, CDR1 is SGHRS and CDR2 is YFSETQ. CDR3 sequence (DNA): TGCGCCAGCAGCTACCCGGGACTAGCTGCAGGGGATACGCAGTATTTT. This gives the protein CASSYPGLAAGDTQYF.

This clonotype was seen a handful of times. This chain uses TRBV24-1 with TRBJ2-3; D is ambiguous. The germline V gene encodes CDR1 KGHDR and CDR2 SFDVKD. The CDR3 runs to 13 residues. V was shortened by 1 base and J by 6 bases, with 7 bases between the two germline ends. CDR3 in amino acids: CATSDLGRDTQYF. As DNA, the CDR3 is TGTGCCACCAGTGATTTAGGAAGGGATACGCAGTATTTT.

The rearrangement links TRBV2 to TRBJ2-1, with TRBD2 as a possible D gene (6 bases). CDR3 length equals 13 residues. V lost 5 bases, J lost 7 bases, and 12 bases lay in between. Germline V CDR1 and CDR2: SNHLY, FYNNEI. CDR3 sequence: CASSRLASNEQFF. The CDR3 coding sequence is TGTGCCAGCAGTCGGCTAGCGTCTAATGAGCAGTTCTTC.

J is TRBJ1-5 and V is TRBV20-1; no clear D gene. Germline loops: CDR1 DFQATT, CDR2 SNEGSKA (reference sequence). The CDR3 is 14 amino acids. Trimming took off 3 bases at V and 3 bases at J, with 12 bases between the two ends. The CDR3 sequence: CSASDWQNNQPQHF. The CDR3 coding sequence is TGCAGTGCTAGTGACTGGCAGAACAATCAGCCCCAGCATTTT.

V usage is TRBV29-1 and J usage is TRBJ1-1, with 7 bases matching TRBD1. CDR3 length equals 14 residues. Trimming removed 5 bases from V and 0 bases from J; junction bases left unmatched: 6. Germline V lookup: CDR1 SQVTM, CDR2 ANQGSEA. This chain's CDR3 is CSVTRQGLNTEAFF. The CDR3 DNA follows: TGCAGCGTTACAAGACAGGGTCTGAACACTGAAGCTTTCTTT.

As to this clonotype: It may be a read error: a sequence one base away is much more abundant. This chain links TRBV6-1 with TRBJ2-7; D is perhaps TRBD1 or TRBD2 (5 bases each). This CDR3 comprises 14 residues. The V end was cut by 5 bases, the J end by 2 bases, with 13 bases between. Germline lookup yields CDR1 MNHNS and CDR2 SASEGT. For the CDR3, the DNA is TGTGCCAGCAGTCCCCGGGACGGCACCTACGAGCAGTACTTC. Protein: CASSPRDGTYEQYF.